The following is a T cell receptor beta chain sequence with its context. Its antigen is still unknown. The sample originates from a study of response to subunit inactivated influenza vaccine. V was shortened by 3 bases and J by 3 bases, with 12 bases between the two germline ends. There are 15 residues in the CDR3. TCRdb itself ran the RT-PCR reads through MiXCR, one entry per CDR3 protein. The table has about 500,000 distinct CDR3 sequences, about 15% seen once; the top ten hold approximately 3%. Study outcomes and limitations: T cells newly recruited by each seasonal influenza vaccination are few, the authors suggested.

The source is a man aged 50-75 years who received an inactivated influenza vaccine. Sequences were derived from CD4+ T cells sorted from PBMCs, sampled around 25 months after vaccination. This chain connects TRBV12-3 or TRBV12-4 to TRBJ1-5; D ambiguous. CDR3 in amino acids: CASSFVSGNNQPQHF. The CDR3, as DNA: TGTGCCAGCAGTTTCGTCTCCGGGAACAATCAGCCCCAGCATTTT.